These 29 T cell receptor beta chains were all obtained from the same sample, sequenced in a study of blood T cells in healthy people across ages (dated by TCRdb to the mid-2010s). Preparation of the library involved 5' RACE. These reads were obtained on an Illumina HiSeq 2500. A second PCR of about 7 to 12 cycles was run with a J-beta primer mix and a sample-barcoded 5' primer. TCRdb handled the public reads itself, with Q25 trimming in fastp and clone calling in MiXCR, and kept productive beta chains. Duplicate CDR3 protein sequences are folded into a single record with the most common DNA and genes. The sample table shows about 1.8 million distinct CDR3 sequences, and around half are seen once. The ten largest clones represent over 2% of the sample. The specimen sequenced was blood. The receptors shown here come from a woman in her 40s in good health.

This sequence joins TRBV6-2 or TRBV6-3 and TRBJ1-4; D is undetermined. Looked up from germline, CDR1 is MNHEY and CDR2 is SVGEGT. The CDR3 contains 15 residues. V was trimmed by 6 bases and J by 2 bases, leaving 13 bases between them. The CDR3, as DNA: TGTGCCAGCAGAAACCCCGTGGGGACTAATGAAAAACTGTTTTTT. Translating gives CASRNPVGTNEKLFF.

The chain links TRBV6-1 to TRBJ1-4; D not resolved. Per germline, CDR1 MNHNS and CDR2 SASEGT. Trimming pared 2 bases from V and 7 bases from J, leaving 8 bases between. The CDR3 consists of 13 residues. The chain's CDR3 is CASSELLGEKLFF. Written as DNA, the CDR3 is TGTGCCAGCAGTGAACTCCTGGGTGAAAAACTGTTTTTT.

This clonotype was counted once. CDR3 nucleotide sequence: TGTGCCAGCAGCCAAGGGGCCGGGGGGCTGAACACCGGGGAGCTGTTTTTT. Its translation: CASSQGAGGLNTGELFF. The chain has TRBV4-2 and TRBJ2-2; maybe TRBD2 (7 bases). V dropped 1 base and J dropped 1 base, with 13 bases sitting between them. CDR1 and CDR2 (germline): LGHNA, YNFKEQ. This CDR3 region has 17 residues.

J is TRBJ2-3 and V is TRBV12-3 or TRBV12-4; D is ambiguous. The CDR3 is 17 residues long. Trimming cost V 3 bases and J 4 bases, with 20 bases left between them. The CDR3 loop reads CASSFLVLPLKPDTQYF. The CDR3, as DNA: TGTGCCAGCAGTTTTTTGGTACTACCTTTGAAACCAGATACGCAGTATTTT.

J is TRBJ2-1 and V is TRBV5-6, with no clear D. Trimming shortened V by 1 base and J by 0 bases, and 17 bases separated the two germline ends. Germline CDR1 reads SGHDT; CDR2 reads YYEEEE. The CDR3 length is 18 residues. CDR3 protein: CASSLSWQATSSYNEQFF. The CDR3 nucleotides are TGTGCCAGCAGCTTGTCTTGGCAGGCCACTTCCTCCTACAATGAGCAGTTCTTC.

The chain recombines TRBV29-1 with TRBJ2-2; D remains unclear. This CDR3 contains 13 residues. Germline V CDR1 and CDR2: SQVTM, ANQGSEA. Between the trimmed V and J ends, which lost 4 bases and 7 bases, there was a span of 13 bases. The CDR3 here is CSVVEAAVGELFF. The CDR3 coding sequence is TGCAGCGTTGTCGAAGCTGCCGTCGGGGAGCTGTTTTTT.

This chain uses TRBV10-1 with TRBJ2-5; D perhaps matches TRBD1 (6 bases). The CDR3 has 14 amino acids. CDR1 is WNHNN and CDR2 is SYGVQD in the germline V gene (reference sequence). The germline V and J ends were trimmed by 3 bases and 4 bases, with 12 bases remaining between them. The CDR3 DNA reads as TGCGCCAGCAGTGAACCCGGGACAATAGAGACCCAGTACTTC. Its protein product is CASSEPGTIETQYF.

This chain connects TRBV14 to TRBJ2-4; D gene ambiguous. The J call is in doubt because the DNA end fits TRBJ2-7 better. The V gene's germline CDR1 is SGHDN and CDR2 FVKESK. This CDR3 has 14 residues. The CDR3 here is CARPQRRSNYEQYF. The CDR3 DNA is TGTGCCAGACCGCAGAGACGGTCGAACTACGAGCAGTACTTC.

A few counts support this clonotype. The gene calls are TRBV7-3 and TRBJ2-3, with D tentatively TRBD1 (6 bases). The CDR3 spans 14 residues. Trimming shortened V by 4 bases and J by 4 bases, and 12 bases separated the two germline ends. The germline CDR1 and CDR2 sequences are SGHTA and FQGTGA. CDR3 protein: CASSSDSPPDTQYF. CDR3 DNA: TGTGCCAGCAGCTCGGACAGCCCCCCAGATACGCAGTATTTT.

V and J are TRBV5-1 and TRBJ1-4; no clear D. The CDR3 sequence is 15 residues long. Trimming removed 2 bases from V and 0 bases from J, with 8 bases in between. Germline values: CDR1 SGHRS, CDR2 YFSETQ. This CDR3 is CASSFGDTTNEKLFF. CDR3 sequence (DNA): TGCGCCAGCAGCTTTGGGGATACAACTAATGAAAAACTGTTTTTT.

This clonotype was detected many times. The CDR3 is CSVGDYIETQYF. The CDR3 DNA reads as TGCAGCGTTGGCGATTACATAGAGACCCAGTACTTC. The chain recombines TRBV29-1 with TRBJ2-5; no clear D. The CDR3 totals 12 residues. From germline, CDR1 is SQVTM and CDR2 ANQGSEA. The V gene lost 4 bases and the J gene lost 4 bases, with 10 bases spanning the gap. Drawing the rest from reference TRBV29-1 and TRBJ2-5, the complete variable domain is SAVISQKPSRDICQRGTSLTIQCQVDSQVTMMFWYRQQPGQSLTLIATANQGSEATYESGFVIDKFPISRPNLTFSTLTVSNMSPEDSSIYLCSVGDYIETQYFGPGTRLLVL.

This clonotype has only a few counts. The chain joins TRBV29-1 to TRBJ2-5, with 7 bases lining up with TRBD1. V trimming: 5 bases; J trimming: 5 bases; junction bases outside the gene matches: 8. Per the germline V gene, CDR1 is SQVTM and CDR2 is ANQGSEA. The CDR3 has 13 residues. The CDR3: CSVITGADETQYF. In nucleotides, the CDR3 is TGCAGCGTTATAACAGGGGCGGATGAGACCCAGTACTTC.

The chain links TRBV20-1 to TRBJ2-7; 9 bases match TRBD2. V lost 5 bases, J lost 7 bases, and 9 bases stayed unmatched. This CDR3 has 13 amino acids. In germline, CDR1 is DFQATT, CDR2 SNEGSKA (reference sequence). The CDR3 region has the DNA TGCAGTGCTGGGCGGGGGGGTTGGAATGAGCAGTACTTC. Translation: CSAGRGGWNEQYF.

The CDR3 bases are TGTGCCAGCAGCTTTACCACGTTCTCCTACGAGCAGTACTTC. Translation: CASSFTTFSYEQYF. The chain links TRBV7-8 to TRBJ2-7, with D uncertain. CDR1 SGHVS and CDR2 FQNEAQ come from the germline V gene. The V gene lost 3 bases and the J gene lost 0 bases, with 9 bases spanning the gap. This CDR3 region has 14 residues.

This clonotype has more than one count but fewer than ten. The CDR3 loop reads CASIFAGGRGRDYEQYF. DNA of the CDR3: TGTGCCAGCATCTTCGCGGGAGGTAGGGGGCGCGACTACGAGCAGTACTTC. The rearrangement links TRBV28 to TRBJ2-7; weak D call: TRBD2 (8 bases). Per the germline V gene, CDR1 is MDHEN and CDR2 is SYDVKM. CDR3 length: 17 residues. V gave up 7 bases and J gave up 3 bases, with 25 bases separating them.

This clonotype was detected a few times. The V gene is TRBV12-3 or TRBV12-4, the J gene TRBJ2-1; D might be TRBD1 or TRBD2, each matching 5 bases. This CDR3 is 10 amino acids long. The ends were cut back, 3 bases at V and 12 bases at J, with 6 bases in the middle. The CDR3: CASSFGGQFF. The DNA of the CDR3 is TGTGCCAGCAGTTTTGGGGGGCAGTTCTTC.

The gene calls are TRBV4-2 and TRBJ2-1, with TRBD1 matching 10 bases. Per the germline V gene, CDR1 is LGHNA and CDR2 is YNFKEQ. Trimming removed 4 bases from V and 8 bases from J; junction bases left unmatched: 11. This CDR3 is 16 amino acids long. The CDR3 DNA reads as TGTGCCAGCAGCCCCGTGGACAGGGGGGGTGACGATGAGCAGTTCTTC. Amino acids: CASSPVDRGGDDEQFF.

J is TRBJ1-5 and V is TRBV7-2; D unclear. Trimming pared 5 bases from V and 6 bases from J, leaving 17 bases between. The CDR3 covers 15 residues. Germline CDR1 is SGHTA and CDR2 is FQGNSA. DNA for the CDR3: TGTGCCAGCAGCAGGAGGAGGGAAGTGGGTCAGCCCCAGCATTTT. It translates to CASSRRREVGQPQHF.

J is TRBJ2-5 and V is TRBV3-1, with 10 bases that match TRBD2. The germline V gene encodes CDR1 LGHDT and CDR2 YNNKEL (reference sequence). With V trimmed by 8 bases and J by 2 bases, 11 bases remained unmatched. The CDR3 is 16 amino acids. CDR3: CASATASGGLQETQYF. The CDR3 DNA is TGTGCCAGCGCGACGGCTAGCGGGGGCCTACAAGAGACCCAGTACTTC.

The chain is built from TRBV6-2 or TRBV6-3 and TRBJ2-4; weak D call: TRBD2 (6 bases). Between the trimmed V and J ends, which lost 1 base and 3 bases, there was a span of 13 bases. From germline, CDR1 is MNHEY and CDR2 SVGEGT. This CDR3 comprises 16 residues. This CDR3 is CASSYWNGGVKNIQYF. CDR3 DNA: TGTGCCAGCAGTTACTGGAACGGGGGAGTCAAAAACATTCAGTACTTC.

This clonotype turned up a few times. This chain joins TRBV6-2 or TRBV6-3 and TRBJ1-5; D gene ambiguous. Germline lookup yields CDR1 MNHEY and CDR2 SVGEGT. V was pared by 5 bases and J by 0 bases, with 11 bases between. The CDR3 consists of 15 residues. Written as DNA, the CDR3 is TGTGCCAGCAGTCTACCCCAAGATAGCAATCAGCCCCAGCATTTT. Its protein is CASSLPQDSNQPQHF.

With regard to this clonotype: A much larger clone sits a single nucleotide away, making a read error possible. The genes are TRBV4-1 and TRBJ2-5; no firm D call. CDR1 and CDR2 (germline): MGHRA, YSYEKL. V was cut by 1 base and J by 1 base, with 10 bases left in between. The CDR3 is 15 residues long. The CDR3 bases are TGCGCCAGCAGCCAAGCCTGCAGGTCCCAAGAGACCCAGTACTTC. Translated: CASSQACRSQETQYF.

This clonotype appeared a few times. The V gene is TRBV29-1, the J gene TRBJ2-7; maybe TRBD1 (7 bases). The CDR3 length is 12 residues. Trimming pared 1 base from V and 6 bases from J, leaving 10 bases between. CDR1 and CDR2 from the germline V gene are SQVTM and ANQGSEA. CDR3 nucleotide sequence: TGCAGCGTTGAAGGACAGGGACTCGAGCAGTACTTC. It translates to CSVEGQGLEQYF.

This sequence joins TRBV7-9 and TRBJ1-5; D unclear. Germline values: CDR1 SEHNR, CDR2 FQNEAQ (reference sequence). This CDR3 spans 13 amino acids. V lost 3 bases, J lost 1 base, and 4 bases lay in between. The CDR3 protein is CASSFQSNQPQHF. The CDR3 DNA is TGTGCCAGCAGCTTCCAGAGCAATCAGCCCCAGCATTTT.

This clonotype was seen more than once but under ten times. The gene calls are TRBV24-1 and TRBJ2-5; tentative D call: TRBD1 (6 bases). The ends were cut back, 6 bases at V and 5 bases at J, with 15 bases in the middle. From germline, CDR1 is KGHDR and CDR2 SFDVKD. The CDR3 loop spans 14 amino acids. The CDR3 reads CATSPQGRVETQYF. Here the CDR3 DNA reads TGTGCCACCAGTCCACAGGGAAGGGTTGAGACCCAGTACTTC.

This chain uses TRBV6-6 with TRBJ2-5; 8 bases map to TRBD2. J gave up 1 base and V 4 bases, and 11 bases lay outside the gene matches. The CDR3 loop spans 17 amino acids. Per germline, CDR1 MNHNY and CDR2 SVGAGI (reference sequence). The CDR3 DNA reads as TGTGCCAGCAGTTCTTCTGGACTAGCAGGAGCCCAAGAGACCCAGTACTTC. Translated, it gives CASSSSGLAGAQETQYF.

In its sample, this clonotype was seen once. The chain employs TRBV20-1 and TRBJ2-5, with TRBD2 matching 9 bases. The germline V gene has CDR1 DFQATT and CDR2 SNEGSKA (reference sequence). The CDR3 runs to 15 residues. V lost 5 bases to trimming and J lost 0 bases; unmatched junction nucleotides: 7. CDR3 in amino acids: CSAVRLAGYQETQYF. CDR3 DNA sequence: TGCAGTGCTGTCCGGCTAGCGGGGTACCAAGAGACCCAGTACTTC.

This chain links TRBV29-1 with TRBJ1-1, with 9 bases matching TRBD1. V trimming: 4 bases; J trimming: 5 bases; junction bases outside the gene matches: 5. The CDR3 consists of 13 residues. The V gene's germline CDR1 is SQVTM and CDR2 ANQGSEA. CDR3 nucleotide sequence: TGCAGCGTTGTAAAGGACAGGGGTACTGAAGCTTTCTTT. Residues: CSVVKDRGTEAFF.

This rearrangement joins TRBV27 to TRBJ2-3, with TRBD1 matching 7 bases. The CDR3 runs 12 residues. Germline lookup yields CDR1 MNHEY and CDR2 SMNVEV (reference sequence). V dropped 8 bases and J dropped 6; count of bases not matched to a gene: 5. The CDR3 nucleotides read TGTGCCAGCGGCCGGGGACAGGATACGCAGTATTTT. It is translated as CASGRGQDTQYF.